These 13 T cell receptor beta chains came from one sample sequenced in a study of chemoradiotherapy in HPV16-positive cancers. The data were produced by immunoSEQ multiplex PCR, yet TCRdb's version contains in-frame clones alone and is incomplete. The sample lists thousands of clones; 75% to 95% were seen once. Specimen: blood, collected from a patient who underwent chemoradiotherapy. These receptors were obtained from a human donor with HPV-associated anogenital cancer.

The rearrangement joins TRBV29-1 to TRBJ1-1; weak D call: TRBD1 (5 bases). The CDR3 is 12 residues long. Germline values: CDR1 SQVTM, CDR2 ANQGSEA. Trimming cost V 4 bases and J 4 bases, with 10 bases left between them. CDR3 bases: TGCAGCGTTGTGTTGGGGGGCACTGAAGCTTTCTTT. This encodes CSVVLGGTEAFF.

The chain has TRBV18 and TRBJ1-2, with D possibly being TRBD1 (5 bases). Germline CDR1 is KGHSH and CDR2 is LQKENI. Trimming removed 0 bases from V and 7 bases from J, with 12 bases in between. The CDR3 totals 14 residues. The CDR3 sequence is CASSPPARVGGYTF. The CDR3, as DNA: TGTGCCAGCTCACCACCGGCCAGGGTTGGTGGCTACACCTTC.

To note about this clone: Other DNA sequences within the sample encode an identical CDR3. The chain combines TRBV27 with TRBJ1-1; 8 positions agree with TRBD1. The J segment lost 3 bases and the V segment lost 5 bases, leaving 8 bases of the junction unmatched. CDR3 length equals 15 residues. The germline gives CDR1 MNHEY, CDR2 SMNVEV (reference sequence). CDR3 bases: TGTGCCAGCAGTCCCGGACAGGGAAGGGACACTGAAGCTTTCTTT. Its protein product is CASSPGQGRDTEAFF.

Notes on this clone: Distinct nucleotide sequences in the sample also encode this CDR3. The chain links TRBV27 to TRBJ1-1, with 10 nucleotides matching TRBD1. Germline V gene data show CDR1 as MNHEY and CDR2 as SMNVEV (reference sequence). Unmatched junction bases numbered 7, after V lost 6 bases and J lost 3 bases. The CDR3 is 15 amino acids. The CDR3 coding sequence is TGTGCCAGCAGCCCGGGACAGGGGAGGGACACTGAAGCTTTCTTT. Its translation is CASSPGQGRDTEAFF.

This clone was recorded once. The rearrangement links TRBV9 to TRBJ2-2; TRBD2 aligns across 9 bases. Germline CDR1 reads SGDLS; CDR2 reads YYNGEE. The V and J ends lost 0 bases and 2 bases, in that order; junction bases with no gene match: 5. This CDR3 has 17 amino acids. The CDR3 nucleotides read TGTGCCAGCAGCGTAGCTAGCGGGGCCCTCAACACCGGGGAGCTGTTTTTT. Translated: CASSVASGALNTGELFF.

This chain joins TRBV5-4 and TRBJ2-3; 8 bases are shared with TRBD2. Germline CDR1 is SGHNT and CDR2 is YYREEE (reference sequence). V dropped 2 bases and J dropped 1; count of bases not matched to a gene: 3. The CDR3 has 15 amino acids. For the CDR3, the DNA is TGTGCCAGCAGCTTCGATAGCGGGGGCACAGATACGCAGTATTTT. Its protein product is CASSFDSGGTDTQYF.

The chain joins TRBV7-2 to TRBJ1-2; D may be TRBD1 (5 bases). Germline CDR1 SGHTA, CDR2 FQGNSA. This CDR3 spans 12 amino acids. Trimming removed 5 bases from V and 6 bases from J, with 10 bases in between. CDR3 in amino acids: CASSPRQNGYTF. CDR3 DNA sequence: TGTGCCAGCAGCCCGAGACAGAATGGCTACACCTTC. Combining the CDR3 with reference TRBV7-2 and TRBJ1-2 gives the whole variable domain GAGVSQSPSNKVTEKGKDVELRCDPISGHTALYWYRQSLGQGLEFLIYFQGNSAPDKSGLPSDRFSAERTGGSVSTLTIQRTQQEDSAVYLCASSPRQNGYTFGSGTRLTVV.

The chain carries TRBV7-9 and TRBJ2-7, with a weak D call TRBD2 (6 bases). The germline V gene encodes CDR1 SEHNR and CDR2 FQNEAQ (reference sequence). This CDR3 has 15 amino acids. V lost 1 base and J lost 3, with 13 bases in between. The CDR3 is CASSLDAGWVYEQYF. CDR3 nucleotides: TGTGCCAGCAGCTTAGATGCGGGGTGGGTCTACGAGCAGTACTTC.

The CDR3 bases are TGTGCCAGCAGCCCCACGGCCAGTATCGAGACCCAGTACTTC. It codes for CASSPTASIETQYF. The chain uses TRBV7-6 and TRBJ2-5, with D unclear. Looked up from germline, CDR1 is SGHVS and CDR2 is FNYEAQ. CDR3 length: 14 residues. Trimming cost V 5 bases and J 5 bases, with 15 bases left between them.

In DNA, the CDR3 is TGCAGCGTTGAAAAACTAGCGGGAGTTTACTTC. It encodes CSVEKLAGVYF. V is TRBV29-1 and J is TRBJ2-5, with 11 bases matching TRBD2. Germline CDR1 is SQVTM and CDR2 is ANQGSEA. V lost 2 bases, J lost 14 bases, and 4 bases stayed unmatched. The CDR3 spans 11 residues.

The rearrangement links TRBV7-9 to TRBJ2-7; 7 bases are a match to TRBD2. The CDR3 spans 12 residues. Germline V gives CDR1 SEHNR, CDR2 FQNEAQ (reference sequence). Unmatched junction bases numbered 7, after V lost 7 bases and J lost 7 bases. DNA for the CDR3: TGTGCCAGCACAGTTGGGAGGGAAGAGCAGTACTTC. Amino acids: CASTVGREEQYF.

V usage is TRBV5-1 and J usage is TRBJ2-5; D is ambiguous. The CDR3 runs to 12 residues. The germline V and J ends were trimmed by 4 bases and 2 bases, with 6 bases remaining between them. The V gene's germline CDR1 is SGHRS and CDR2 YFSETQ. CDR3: CASSLRQETQYF. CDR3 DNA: TGCGCCAGCAGCCTGCGTCAAGAGACCCAGTACTTC.

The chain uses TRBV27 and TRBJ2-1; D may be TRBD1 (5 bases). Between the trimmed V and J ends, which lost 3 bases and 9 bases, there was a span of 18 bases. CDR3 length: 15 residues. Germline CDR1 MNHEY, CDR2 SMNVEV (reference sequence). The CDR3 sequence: CASSLILGARFEQFF. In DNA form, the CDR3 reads TGTGCCAGCAGTTTGATTCTTGGGGCACGGTTTGAGCAGTTCTTC.